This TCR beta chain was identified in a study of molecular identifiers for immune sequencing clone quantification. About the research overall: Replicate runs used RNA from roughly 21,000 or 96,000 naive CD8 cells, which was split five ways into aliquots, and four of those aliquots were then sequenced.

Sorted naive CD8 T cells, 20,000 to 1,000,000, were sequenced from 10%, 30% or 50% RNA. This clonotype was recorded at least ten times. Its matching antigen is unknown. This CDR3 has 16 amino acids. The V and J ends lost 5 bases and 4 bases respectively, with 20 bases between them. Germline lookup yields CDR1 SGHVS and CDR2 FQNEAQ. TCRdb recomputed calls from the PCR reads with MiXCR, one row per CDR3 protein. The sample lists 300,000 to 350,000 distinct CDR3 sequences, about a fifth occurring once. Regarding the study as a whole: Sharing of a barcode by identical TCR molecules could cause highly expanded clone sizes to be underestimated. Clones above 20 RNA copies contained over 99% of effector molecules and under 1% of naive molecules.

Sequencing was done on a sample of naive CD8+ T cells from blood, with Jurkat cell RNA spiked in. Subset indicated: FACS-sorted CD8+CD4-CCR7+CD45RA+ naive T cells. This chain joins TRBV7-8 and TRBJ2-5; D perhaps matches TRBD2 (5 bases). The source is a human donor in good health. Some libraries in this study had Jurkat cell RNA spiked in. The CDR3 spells CASSTPTLVGGETQYF. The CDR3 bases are TGTGCCAGCAGCACCCCGACCCTGGTAGGAGGAGAGACCCAGTACTTC.